One sample yielded the 2 T cell receptor beta chains listed below, sequenced in a study of T cell repertoires in cytomegalovirus infection. No cognate antigen is known for these TCRs. Using its own MiXCR run on the reads, TCRdb lists one record per CDR3 protein. The data show about 360,000 distinct CDR3 sequences, with roughly 34% seen just once and less than 15% held by the top ten. The sample consisted of cultured PBMCs, taken from culture after CMV antigen stimulation. These receptor sequences come from a human donor in good health (CMV status not recorded). Some clones in this sample may be carry-over from other donors' samples.

This clonotype was observed at least ten times. J is TRBJ2-7 and V is TRBV6-2 or TRBV6-3; 8 bases map to TRBD2. CDR1 is MNHEY and CDR2 is SVGEGT in the germline V gene. CDR3 size: 14 residues. Trimming took 5 bases from V and 4 from J; bases not matched to a gene: 7. DNA for the CDR3: TGTGCCAGCAGTCCCTACCTAGCGGGTTACGAGCAGTACGTC. Translated: CASSPYLAGYEQYV.

This clonotype was detected only a few times. The genes are TRBV7-2 and TRBJ2-3; TRBD2 agrees at 12 bases. The germline gives CDR1 SGHTA, CDR2 FQGNSA. The CDR3 covers 16 residues. The trim removed 0 bases at V and 7 bases at J, leaving 5 bases unmatched. The CDR3 region is CASSLATSGSMNTQYF. CDR3 DNA sequence: TGTGCCAGCAGCTTAGCGACTAGCGGGAGTATGAATACGCAGTATTTT.